One and the same sample provided the 26 T cell receptor beta chains below, sequenced in a study of blood T cell repertoires in COVID-19. Measured with immunoSEQ multiplex PCR; TCRdb has only the in-frame clones, and not every one. Seen here are some 250,000 clones, roughly 89% observed once, and the top ten hold 8% to 10%. The sample consisted of PBMCs or T cells enriched from blood (not recorded which). The receptors originated from a man between 35 and 55 years old who had recovered from COVID-19.

The chain joins TRBV19 to TRBJ1-1; 9 positions agree with TRBD1. CDR3 size: 16 residues. With V trimmed by 7 bases and J by 0 bases, 9 bases remained unmatched. The V gene's germline CDR1 is LNHDA and CDR2 SQIVND (reference sequence). CDR3 sequence reads: CASKDRGANLNTEAFF. The DNA of the CDR3 is TGTGCCAGTAAGGACAGGGGAGCCAACCTGAACACTGAAGCTTTCTTT. Supplemented by reference TRBV19 and TRBJ1-1, the full variable domain reads DGGITQSPKYLFRKEGQNVTLSCEQNLNHDAMYWYRQDPGQGLRLIYYSQIVNDFQKGDIAEGYSVSREKKESFPLTVTSAQKNPTAFYLCASKDRGANLNTEAFFGQGTRLTVV.

This chain uses TRBV10-2 with TRBJ2-5; D perhaps matches TRBD2 (6 bases). The CDR3 totals 13 residues. Germline V gene lookup returns CDR1 WSHSY and CDR2 SAAADI. With 6 bases removed from V and 5 bases from J, the gap between germline ends came to 13 bases. CDR3 protein: CASSGGVGETQYF. In nucleotides, the CDR3 is TGCGCCAGCAGCGGGGGTGTAGGGGAGACCCAGTACTTC.

As for this clone: This sample also contains other DNA sequences that code for the same CDR3. The gene calls are TRBV5-1 and TRBJ2-1; D might be TRBD1 (6 bases). The CDR3 length is 16 residues. V was cut by 0 bases and J by 0 bases, with 10 bases left in between. Germline assignment: CDR1 SGHRS and CDR2 YFSETQ. The CDR3 DNA reads TGCGCCAGCAGCTTGGTTGGGGGCAGCTCCTACAATGAGCAGTTCTTC. It yields the protein CASSLVGGSSYNEQFF.

The chain couples TRBV5-1 to TRBJ1-5; D may be TRBD1 (5 bases). With 4 bases removed from V and 4 bases from J, the gap between germline ends came to 12 bases. The CDR3 spans 14 residues. Germline V gene lookup returns CDR1 SGHRS and CDR2 YFSETQ. CDR3 sequence reads: CASSEQGRNQPQHF. DNA for the CDR3: TGCGCCAGCAGCGAGCAGGGTAGGAATCAGCCCCAGCATTTT.

J is TRBJ1-3 and V is TRBV9; 7 bases are a match to TRBD1. CDR3 length: 17 amino acids. The germline V gene encodes CDR1 SGDLS and CDR2 YYNGEE. The V gene end was trimmed by 0 bases and the J gene end by 3 bases; junction bases not matched to a gene: 9. DNA of the CDR3: TGTGCCAGCAGCGTAGAGGACAGGCCAACTAATGGAAACACCATATATTTT. This translates into CASSVEDRPTNGNTIYF.

This sequence joins TRBV19 and TRBJ1-3; 8 nucleotides agree with TRBD1. Germline V gene sequence: CDR1 LNHDA, CDR2 SQIVND (reference sequence). This CDR3 is built from 18 residues. Germline trimming cut 1 base from V and 0 bases from J; bases unmatched to any gene: 8. This CDR3 is CASSIGRLGTGSGNTIYF. CDR3 in DNA: TGTGCCAGTAGTATAGGTCGTTTGGGGACAGGCTCTGGAAACACCATATATTTT.

This clone was recorded once. The chain is built from TRBV7-9 and TRBJ1-2; the D gene is possibly TRBD1 (6 bases). The CDR3 runs to 14 residues. With 1 base removed from V and 6 bases from J, the gap between germline ends came to 12 bases. CDR1 and CDR2 (germline): SEHNR, FQNEAQ (reference sequence). The CDR3 loop reads CASSLGTGSNGYTF. The CDR3, as DNA: TGTGCCAGCAGCTTAGGTACAGGGAGCAATGGCTACACCTTC.

V is TRBV24-1 and J is TRBJ2-1, with 7 bases identical to TRBD1. CDR3 length equals 18 residues. After removal of 5 bases from V and 4 bases from J, the junction contained 16 bases not matched to a gene. Germline CDR1 and CDR2: KGHDR and SFDVKD. The DNA of the CDR3 is TGTGCCACCAGTGGGGTCGACAGGGACCCTAATAGGTACAATGAGCAGTTCTTC. It specifies CATSGVDRDPNRYNEQFF.

The rearrangement joins TRBV27 to TRBJ1-5, with no clear D. Germline CDR1 is MNHEY and CDR2 is SMNVEV (reference sequence). The V and J ends lost 6 bases and 5 bases respectively, with 17 bases between them. The CDR3 is 15 amino acids. The CDR3 bases are TGTGCCAGCAGAACCACCCAGGCGGGGTATCAGCCCCAGCATTTT. It codes for CASRTTQAGYQPQHF.

V and J are TRBV4-3 and TRBJ2-1; 11 nucleotides agree with TRBD2. CDR1 is LGHNA, CDR2 YSLEER, per germline. The CDR3 extends over 21 amino acids. J was trimmed by 4 bases and V by 0 bases; bases with no gene match: 17. The CDR3: CASSQDLIITSGSPYYNEQFF. Here the CDR3 DNA reads TGCGCCAGCAGCCAAGATCTAATTATTACTAGCGGGAGTCCGTATTACAATGAGCAGTTCTTC.

The table lists this clone with a count of one. J is TRBJ1-3 and V is TRBV7-2; D unclear. This CDR3 spans 13 amino acids. The ends were cut back, 6 bases at V and 0 bases at J, with 6 bases in the middle. Germline CDR1 reads SGHTA; CDR2 reads FQGNSA. The CDR3 nucleotides are TGTGCCAGCAGTGTAAACTCTGGAAACACCATATATTTT. Its translation: CASSVNSGNTIYF.

The chain links TRBV3-1 (or the pseudogene TRBV3-2) to TRBJ1-6; D gene ambiguous. Trimming stripped 1 base from V and 11 bases from J, with 12 bases between. This CDR3 has 14 amino acids. Germline values: CDR1 LGHDT, CDR2 YNNKEL (reference sequence). In DNA, the CDR3 is TGTGCCAGCAGCCAAGTTACGGGATCTCCACCCCTCCACTTT. Protein sequence: CASSQVTGSPPLHF.

This clone was seen only a few times. The chain has TRBV10-2 and TRBJ2-7, with 9 bases matching TRBD1. Trimming took 8 bases from V and 1 from J; bases not matched to a gene: 18. The V gene's germline CDR1 is WSHSY and CDR2 SAAADI. The CDR3 has 18 amino acids. CDR3 sequence: CASRPFNRDRVKSYEQYF. The CDR3 DNA reads TGCGCCAGCCGTCCCTTTAACCGGGACAGGGTTAAATCCTACGAGCAGTACTTC.

The chain links TRBV19 to TRBJ1-5; 11 positions match TRBD1. The CDR3 contains 15 residues. CDR1 LNHDA and CDR2 SQIVND come from the germline V gene (reference sequence). With 4 bases clipped from V and 3 bases from J, the junction kept 2 bases outside the gene matches. In nucleotides, the CDR3 is TGTGCCAGTAGTACGGACAGGGGGCTCAATCAGCCCCAGCATTTT. Protein product: CASSTDRGLNQPQHF.

The rearrangement joins TRBV3-1 (or the pseudogene TRBV3-2) to TRBJ2-6, with D possibly being TRBD2 (5 bases). There are 19 residues in the CDR3. Per the germline V gene, CDR1 is LGHDT and CDR2 is YNNKEL (reference sequence). Trimming removed 3 bases at V and 0 bases at J, with 18 bases between. Written as DNA, the CDR3 is TGTGCCAGCAGCCACCGGTTGAGTAGCGCGAACTCTGGGGCCAACGTCCTGACTTTC. Amino acid sequence: CASSHRLSSANSGANVLTF.

The V call is TRBV5-1, the J call TRBJ1-2; tentatively, D is TRBD1 (6 bases). The germline CDR1 and CDR2 sequences are SGHRS and YFSETQ. The length of the CDR3 is 14 residues. V was trimmed by 3 bases and J by 8 bases, leaving 17 bases between them. The CDR3 here is CASSSGTLDEGYTF. CDR3 nucleotide sequence: TGCGCCAGCAGCTCCGGGACACTGGACGAGGGCTACACCTTC.

The chain carries TRBV23-1 and TRBJ1-5; D remains unclear. TRBV23-1 carries the ORF label, with uncertain function. The CDR3 length is 15 residues. Deletions cut 3 bases from V and 0 bases from J, with 9 bases between. The DNA of the CDR3 is TGCGCCAGCAGTCACACGGAGAATAGCAATCAGCCCCAGCATTTT. Encoded protein: CASSHTENSNQPQHF.

This clone was found once. The chain couples TRBV12-5 to TRBJ1-2, with 9 bases aligning to TRBD1. This CDR3 has 14 amino acids. V trimming: 3 bases; J trimming: 6 bases; junction bases outside the gene matches: 5. Germline V gene data show CDR1 as LGHNT and CDR2 as FRNRAP. CDR3 sequence reads: CASGFAGTGNGYTF. CDR3 DNA sequence: TGTGCTAGTGGTTTCGCCGGGACAGGGAATGGCTACACCTTC.

The rearrangement joins TRBV19 to TRBJ1-1; D gene ambiguous. This CDR3 comprises 19 residues. The germline V gene encodes CDR1 LNHDA and CDR2 SQIVND (reference sequence). V lost 9 bases, J lost 1 base, and 30 bases lay in between. CDR3 DNA sequence: TGTGCCAGGCCATTCAGTTCGCCCTCCACTGAAAGACAGAACACTGAAGCTTTCTTT. It translates to CARPFSSPSTERQNTEAFF.

V usage is TRBV3-1 (or the pseudogene TRBV3-2) and J usage is TRBJ2-7; D is possibly TRBD1 (7 bases). Trimming removed 1 base at V and 4 bases at J, with 14 bases between. Germline V gene lookup returns CDR1 LGHDT and CDR2 YNNKEL (reference sequence). CDR3 length equals 15 residues. Here the CDR3 reads CASSQGGTDSYEQYF. CDR3 DNA sequence: TGTGCCAGCAGCCAAGGCGGGACAGACTCATACGAGCAGTACTTC.

The rearrangement joins TRBV29-1 to TRBJ1-1; a possible D gene is TRBD1 (5 bases). Germline-derived CDR1 and CDR2 are SQVTM and ANQGSEA. V lost 2 bases, J lost 4 bases, and 11 bases lay in between. The CDR3 loop spans 13 amino acids. In DNA, the CDR3 is TGCAGCGTTGAAAGACTGGGGGGCACTGAAGCTTTCTTT. This codes for CSVERLGGTEAFF.

The chain recombines TRBV2 with TRBJ1-2; D may be TRBD1 (5 bases). Germline V gene sequence: CDR1 SNHLY, CDR2 FYNNEI. This CDR3 is built from 16 residues. V gave up 5 bases and J gave up 0 bases, with 16 bases separating them. CDR3 amino acids: CASSQGEGSANYGYTF. The CDR3 nucleotides read TGTGCCAGCAGTCAAGGGGAGGGATCAGCTAACTATGGCTACACCTTC.

The gene calls are TRBV7-2 and TRBJ1-4; possibly TRBD1 for D (5 bases). V was pared by 5 bases and J by 3 bases, with 19 bases between. The CDR3 contains 17 residues. Germline values: CDR1 SGHTA, CDR2 FQGNSA. As DNA, the CDR3 is TGTGCCAGCAGCAGACCCAGGGCGGGGTTTTCTAATGAAAAACTGTTTTTT. This translates into CASSRPRAGFSNEKLFF.

This rearrangement joins TRBV7-3 to TRBJ2-3; 9 bases line up with TRBD2. The germline V gene encodes CDR1 SGHTA and CDR2 FQGTGA. CDR3 size: 15 residues. Trimming took 5 bases from V and 0 from J; bases not matched to a gene: 3. CDR3 in amino acids: CASSPSGISTDTQYF. In nucleotides, the CDR3 is TGTGCCAGCAGCCCTAGCGGGATAAGCACAGATACGCAGTATTTT.

The CDR3 sequence is CATESSSYNEQFF. The CDR3 DNA is TGTGCCACCGAATCGAGCTCCTACAATGAGCAGTTCTTC. The V gene is TRBV15, the J gene TRBJ2-1; D call uncertain. This CDR3 contains 13 residues. The V gene lost 8 bases and the J gene lost 0 bases, with 8 bases spanning the gap. The germline CDR1 and CDR2 sequences are LNHNV and YYDKDF (reference sequence).

This clone was recorded a few times. The rearrangement joins TRBV19 to TRBJ1-2; TRBD1 agrees at 10 bases. Trimming cost V 11 bases and J 7 bases; bases outside gene matches: 16. CDR1 is LNHDA, CDR2 SQIVND, per germline (reference sequence). The CDR3 extends over 15 amino acids. The DNA of the CDR3 is TGTGCCGTTACAATCCCCGGGACAGGGGCTGCTGGCTACACCTTC. Encoded protein: CAVTIPGTGAAGYTF.